This is a list of T cell receptor beta chains from one sample in a study of regulatory T cells in long-lasting Graves disease. TCRdb reprocessed the multiplex PCR reads via MiXCR and lists one record per CDR3 protein. The sample contains 450,000 to 650,000 distinct CDR3 sequences, roughly 16% of which appear only once. These data were also filed under a second study, of T cells in Graves' hyperthyroidism and ophthalmopathy.

This specimen consisted of peripheral blood mononuclear cells (PBMCs), obtained at new diagnosis, from a patient treated with antithyroid drugs. These receptors originate from a woman aged 35 to 60 with Graves disease. The CDR3 runs from the conserved cysteine through the conserved F or W. The order of the fields is J gene, D gene, clone size, V gene, CDR3 protein, CDR3 DNA. A D gene is named only where the DNA matches it firmly. Clone size is stated in some rows and not others, as once, few, many or a class when expanded.

TRBJ1-1 | - | few | TRBV14 | CASSQVYSTEAFF | TGTGCCAGCAGCCAAGTTTACAGCACTGAAGCTTTCTTT
TRBJ1-3 | TRBD1 | - | TRBV5-4 | CASRLQGTGNTIYF | TGTGCCAGCAGGTTACAGGGGACTGGAAACACCATATATTTT
TRBJ2-7 | - | many | TRBV12-3/TRBV12-4 | CATRRGGEQYF | TGTGCCACCAGAAGGGGGGGCGAGCAGTACTTC
TRBJ2-3 | - | - | TRBV7-3 | CASSQIGGDLDTQYF | TGTGCCAGCAGCCAGATAGGGGGGGACCTAGATACGCAGTATTTT
TRBJ1-1 | - | many | TRBV6-1 | CASVTGYPNTEAFF | TGTGCCAGCGTAACAGGTTACCCGAACACTGAAGCTTTCTTT
TRBJ2-1 | - | many | TRBV12-3/TRBV12-4 | CASSFPGRGSYNEQFF | TGTGCCAGCAGTTTTCCAGGGAGAGGTTCCTACAATGAGCAGTTCTTC
TRBJ2-2 | TRBD1 | - | TRBV13 | CASSSRDRDVSAGELFF | TGTGCCAGCAGCTCCAGAGACAGGGATGTCTCCGCCGGGGAGCTGTTTTTT
TRBJ2-2 | TRBD1 | many | TRBV11-1 | CASSPRTGQTGELFF | TGTGCCAGCAGCCCCCGGACAGGACAGACCGGGGAGCTGTTTTTT
TRBJ2-5 | TRBD2 | many | TRBV11-2 | CASSLYGGEGETQYF | TGTGCCAGCAGCCTCTATGGGGGGGAGGGAGAGACCCAGTACTTC
TRBJ1-6 | - | - | TRBV6-5 | CASSYISSGDSPLHF | TGTGCCAGCAGTTACATCTCCTCCGGGGATTCACCCCTCCACTTT
TRBJ1-2 | - | - | TRBV5-1 | CASSLEGTPLKYGYTF | TGCGCCAGCAGCTTGGAAGGGACACCTTTAAAGTATGGCTACACCTTC
TRBJ1-1 | TRBD1 | many | TRBV28 | CASWTGGQTEAFF | TGTGCCAGCTGGACAGGGGGTCAGACTGAAGCTTTCTTT
TRBJ1-3 | - | - | TRBV5-5 | CASSWGTSGNTIYF | TGTGCCAGCAGTTGGGGGACCTCTGGAAACACCATATATTTT
TRBJ1-1 | TRBD1 | few | TRBV7-8 | CASSLSAPGGGAFF | TGTGCCAGCAGCTTATCAGCTCCAGGGGGGGGAGCTTTCTTT
TRBJ1-1 | TRBD1 | many | TRBV28 | CASSPGQGTGTEAFF | TGTGCCAGCAGCCCAGGACAGGGGACGGGTACTGAAGCTTTCTTT
TRBJ2-7 | TRBD1 | many | TRBV2 | CASSHGGQGTYEQYF | TGTGCCAGCAGTCACGGGGGACAGGGGACCTACGAGCAGTACTTC
TRBJ1-2 | - | many | TRBV20-1 | CSASGGPGYTF | TGCAGTGCTAGCGGAGGCCCTGGCTACACCTTC
TRBJ2-3 | TRBD1 | - | TRBV15 | CATSSGQGITDTQYF | TGTGCCACCAGCTCTGGACAGGGGATCACAGATACGCAGTATTTT
TRBJ1-2 | - | few | TRBV5-4 | CASSPNSEGINYGYTF | TGTGCCAGCAGCCCAAATTCGGAGGGAATTAACTATGGCTACACCTTC
TRBJ2-1 | TRBD2 | many | TRBV2 | CASSEAPRGGLTYNEQFF | TGTGCCAGCAGTGAAGCGCCCCGGGGGGGGCTGACCTACAATGAGCAGTTCTTC
TRBJ1-2 | TRBD1 | - | TRBV11-1 | CASSAWTGGGYTF | TGTGCCAGCAGCGCCTGGACAGGGGGTGGCTACACCTTC
TRBJ2-5 | TRBD1 | - | TRBV4-2 | CASSHPGTGLEAQYF | TGTGCCAGCAGCCACCCCGGGACAGGCCTTGAGGCCCAGTACTTC
TRBJ2-2 | - | many | TRBV7-8 | CASSLNRVAGELFF | TGTGCCAGCAGCTTAAACAGGGTAGCCGGGGAGCTGTTTTTT
TRBJ1-4 | TRBD1 | few | TRBV4-1 | CASSQDGRGLEKLFF | TGCGCCAGCAGCCAAGATGGCAGGGGGCTGGAAAAACTGTTTTTT
TRBJ2-3 | - | many | TRBV2 | CATSWTAADTQYF | TGTGCCACATCCTGGACAGCAGCAGATACGCAGTATTTT
TRBJ2-5 | - | few | TRBV5-4 | CASSLTLPAQYF | TGTGCCAGCAGCTTAACACTCCCCGCCCAGTACTTC
TRBJ1-1 | - | many | TRBV6-2/TRBV6-3 | CASSEGGNRDGAFF | TGTGCCAGCAGTGAAGGAGGAAACAGGGATGGGGCTTTCTTT
TRBJ2-5 | TRBD1 | many | TRBV7-3 | CASSIPGQGWETQYF | TGTGCCAGCAGCATCCCGGGACAGGGGTGGGAGACCCAGTACTTC
TRBJ1-1 | - | few | TRBV29-1 | CSAPSGGTEAFF | TGCAGCGCCCCTTCGGGAGGCACTGAAGCTTTCTTT
TRBJ2-6 | TRBD2 | many | TRBV6-1 | CASAILAGANVLTF | TGTGCCAGCGCTATACTAGCGGGGGCCAACGTCCTGACTTTC
TRBJ2-3 | TRBD2 | - | TRBV5-6 | CASSDPGLVADTQYF | TGTGCCAGCAGCGACCCGGGACTAGTGGCAGATACGCAGTATTTT
TRBJ1-2 | - | few | TRBV30 | CAWSGTDYGYTF | TGTGCCTGGAGTGGGACGGACTATGGCTACACCTTC
TRBJ2-5 | TRBD2 | few | TRBV11-2 | CASSLDGSGGYF | TGTGCCAGCAGCTTAGATGGTAGCGGGGGGTACTTC
TRBJ2-7 | TRBD1 | many | TRBV15 | CATSFGTGTYEQYF | TGTGCCACCAGCTTCGGGACAGGGACCTACGAGCAGTACTTC
TRBJ2-7 | - | many | TRBV5-1 | CASSLNGYEQYF | TGTGCCAGCAGTTTAAACGGATACGAGCAGTACTTC
TRBJ2-7 | - | few | TRBV6-2/TRBV6-3 | CASSYGQYEQYF | TGTGCCAGCAGTTACGGGCAGTACGAGCAGTACTTC
TRBJ2-2 | TRBD2 | - | TRBV20-1 | CSVLTSGNTGEPFF | TGCAGTGTCCTGACTAGCGGGAACACCGGGGAGCCGTTTTTT
TRBJ2-7 | TRBD2 | few | TRBV5-1 | CASSLVLAATYEQYF | TGCGCCAGCAGCTTGGTTCTAGCGGCCACCTACGAGCAGTACTTC
TRBJ2-5 | - | many | TRBV6-1 | CASTQVQETQYF | TGTGCCAGCACCCAGGTCCAAGAGACCCAGTACTTC
TRBJ2-3 | TRBD2 | few | TRBV6-1 | CASSHLAGGPSTRTDTQYF | TGTGCCAGCAGTCACCTAGCGGGGGGTCCTTCAACCCGCACAGATACGCAGTATTTT
TRBJ1-2 | TRBD1 | many | TRBV19 | CASLPGQGAHGYTF | TGTGCCAGCCTCCCGGGACAGGGGGCGCATGGCTACACCTTC
TRBJ1-2 | - | - | TRBV6-1 | CASSKEVWNYGYTF | TGTGCCAGCAGTAAGGAAGTTTGGAACTATGGCTACACCTTC
TRBJ1-1 | - | - | TRBV7-3 | CASSSPGRPEAFF | TGTGCCAGCAGCTCGCCGGGACGGCCTGAAGCTTTCTTT
TRBJ2-1 | TRBD2 | few | TRBV19 | CASSTLPASGTYNEQFF | TGTGCCAGTAGTACCCTCCCCGCTAGCGGCACCTACAATGAGCAGTTCTTC
TRBJ2-3 | - | many | TRBV28 | CASSEPRGPSTDTQYF | TGTGCCAGCAGTGAGCCCCGGGGGCCAAGCACAGATACGCAGTATTTT
TRBJ2-5 | - | - | TRBV12-3/TRBV12-4 | CASRVDQETQYF | TGTGCCAGCAGGGTTGACCAAGAGACCCAGTACTTC
TRBJ1-1 | TRBD1 | few | TRBV19 | CASSMTGSGAEAFF | TGTGCCAGTAGCATGACAGGGAGTGGGGCTGAAGCTTTCTTT
TRBJ2-1 | TRBD2 | - | TRBV4-2 | CASSRTSGGANEQFF | TGTGCCAGCAGCCGAACTAGCGGGGGGGCAAATGAGCAGTTCTTC
TRBJ1-5 | - | - | TRBV3-1 | CTSSPDSSNQPQHF | TGTACCAGCAGCCCTGACAGTAGCAATCAGCCCCAGCATTTT
TRBJ1-6 | - | many | TRBV12-3/TRBV12-4 | CASTGRKESPLHF | TGTGCCAGCACCGGTCGCAAGGAGTCACCCCTCCACTTT